The entry below describes one T cell receptor beta chain. Its antigen target is currently unknown. Base qualities are missing; no much larger clone stands one base away. This entry comes from a study of blood T cell repertoires in COVID-19 (dated by TCRdb to 2018 to 2021). The study in broad terms: Samples covering the acute and convalescent phases of COVID-19 were provided by collaborators in the United States, Italy and Spain. The prospective study material was composed of cDNA or gDNA derived from T cells, B-cell-depleted T cells, or PBMCs. Deeply sampled blood TCRbeta repertoires from subjects exposed to, actively infected with, or recovered from COVID-19 were included in the dataset. The repertoires were made available in a free public database intended to serve as a resource for research on the immune response to SARS-CoV-2. Samples were obtained from the ongoing ImmuneRACE study (first 160 participants) and from about 1,300 subjects provided by 6 global collaborators. Sample metadata almost always included a de-identified subject ID, COVID-19 status, age in years and sex. Where available, HLA class I and class II types were obtained from metadata supplied by the sample provider rather than from assay-based typing. General study outcomes and caveats: The amount of clinical and demographic metadata varied by source and participant and was provided uncurated.

The CDR3 sequence holds 14 residues, the cysteine and phenylalanine included. Only the CDR3 part of the read is kept: 42 bases, read in frame from the first base. Trimming at the junction amounts to 8 bases on V and 6 bases on J, and the germline ends lie 17 bases apart. For CDR1 and CDR2, the germline V gene (reference sequence) lists MNHEY and SMNVEV. The immunoSEQ Assay, a bias-controlled multiplex PCR, was used to amplify TCRbeta CDR3 regions from genomic DNA. The paper's processing steps were these. The number of nucleated cells in each sample was estimated from the amplification of reference gene primers within the assay. To quantify the absolute abundance of each unique TCRbeta CDR3 rearrangement, sequence reads were collapsed and filtered. For each sample, productive Simpson clonality was calculated by taking the square root of Simpson's diversity index across productive rearrangements. TCRdb took this table from immuneACCESS and kept in-frame rearrangements with V and J called. Such tables lack part of the clones; where checked against another copy, unresolved V genes explain under half of the gap, and the rest is unexplained. That table furnishes V, J and clone size, whereas the DNA furnished D and trimming. The sample table lists about 350,000 clones, roughly 87% of them with a count of one. Together, the top ten hold around 3% of the sample.

In the prospective study, participants were roughly 18 to 95 years old, resided in about 25 geographic areas of the United States, and were enrolled through a virtual design. In the prospective study, cohorts were assigned on the basis of participant-reported clinical history obtained from a screening survey and a study questionnaire. ImmuneRACE Cohort 3 recovered participants were defined by two consecutive negative NP/OP PCR tests, healthcare professional clearance, or symptom resolution. In the prospective study, mobile phlebotomists collected whole blood, serum and a nasopharyngeal or oropharyngeal swab from each participant. Participants in the prospective study had the option to provide additional blood draws and questionnaires over a roughly 2-month period. Before DNA extraction, blood samples from the prospective study were shipped at room temperature or frozen.

The receptor chain draws on TRBV27 and TRBJ1-5; the D gene cannot be resolved reliably. This clonotype was sampled from a woman aged 25 to 39 who had recovered from COVID-19. The material sequenced was PBMCs or T cells enriched from blood (not recorded which). The nucleotide sequence reads TGTGCCAGCGGCCTTGCGGGAACGGCTCAGCCCCAGCATTTT. The encoded protein is CASGLAGTAQPQHF.